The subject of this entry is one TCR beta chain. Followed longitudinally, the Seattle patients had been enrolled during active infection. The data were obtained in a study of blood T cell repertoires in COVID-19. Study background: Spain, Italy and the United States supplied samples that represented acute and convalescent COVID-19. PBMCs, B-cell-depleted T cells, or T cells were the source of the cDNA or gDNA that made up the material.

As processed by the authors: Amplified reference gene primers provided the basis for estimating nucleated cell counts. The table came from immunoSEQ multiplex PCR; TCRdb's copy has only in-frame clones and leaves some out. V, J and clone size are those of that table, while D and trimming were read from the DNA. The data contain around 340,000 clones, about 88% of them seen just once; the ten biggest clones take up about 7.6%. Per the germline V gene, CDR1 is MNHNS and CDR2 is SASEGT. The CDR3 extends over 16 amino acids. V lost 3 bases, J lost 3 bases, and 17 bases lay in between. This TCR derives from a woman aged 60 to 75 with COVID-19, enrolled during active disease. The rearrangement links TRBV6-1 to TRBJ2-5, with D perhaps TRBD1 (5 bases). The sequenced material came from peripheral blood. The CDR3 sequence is CASSDVPRTLKETQYF. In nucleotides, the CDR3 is TGTGCCAGCAGTGATGTGCCTCGGACACTGAAAGAGACCCAGTACTTC.